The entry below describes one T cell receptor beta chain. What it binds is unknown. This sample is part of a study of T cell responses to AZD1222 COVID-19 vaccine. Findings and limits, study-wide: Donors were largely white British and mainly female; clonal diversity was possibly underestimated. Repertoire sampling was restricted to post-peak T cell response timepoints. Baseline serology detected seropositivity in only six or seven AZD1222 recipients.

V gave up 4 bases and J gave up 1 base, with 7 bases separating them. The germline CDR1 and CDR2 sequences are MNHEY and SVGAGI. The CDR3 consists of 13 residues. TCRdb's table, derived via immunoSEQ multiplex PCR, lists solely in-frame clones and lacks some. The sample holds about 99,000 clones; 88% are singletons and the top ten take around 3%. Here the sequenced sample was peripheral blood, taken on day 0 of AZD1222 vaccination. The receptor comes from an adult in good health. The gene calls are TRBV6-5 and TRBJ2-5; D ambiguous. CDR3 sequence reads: CASSLGFQETQYF. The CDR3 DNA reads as TGTGCCAGCAGTTTGGGGTTCCAAGAGACCCAGTACTTC.